The 19 T cell receptor beta chains below all came from one sample that was sequenced in a study of T-cell reconstitution after alpha-beta-depleted transplantation in children. Preparing the TCRbeta library involved the use of unique molecular identifiers. TCRdb reanalysed the PCR reads using MiXCR and keeps one entry per CDR3 protein. The sample consists of about 200,000 distinct CDR3 sequences, roughly 6% of them appearing once. The source material was PBMCs, sampled before TCRalphabeta/CD19-depleted stem cell transplant. The source of these receptors is a girl less than two years old with combined immunodeficiency, due to receive a stem cell transplant.

The rearrangement uses TRBV12-3 or TRBV12-4 and TRBJ1-1; no firm D call. Trimming removed 3 bases from V and 5 bases from J, with 10 bases in between. The CDR3 spans 13 residues. CDR3 amino acids: CASSFKGWTEAFF. In DNA form, the CDR3 reads TGTGCCAGCAGTTTCAAAGGCTGGACTGAAGCTTTCTTT.

This clonotype occurred a few times. The genes are TRBV18 and TRBJ2-7; D remains unclear. The germline V gene encodes CDR1 KGHSH and CDR2 LQKENI. The CDR3 loop spans 11 amino acids. Trimming pared 2 bases from V and 5 bases from J, leaving 4 bases between. As DNA, the CDR3 is TGTGCCAGCTCACCAGGCGACGAGCAGTACTTC. It encodes CASSPGDEQYF.

The V gene is TRBV6-5, the J gene TRBJ1-5; 7 bases map to TRBD1. Germline CDR1 reads MNHEY; CDR2 reads SVGAGI. J was trimmed by 0 bases and V by 5 bases; bases with no gene match: 10. The CDR3 extends over 17 amino acids. CDR3 residues: CASSNVGGLYSNQPQHF. DNA for the CDR3: TGTGCCAGCAGTAACGTAGGGGGCCTATATAGCAATCAGCCCCAGCATTTT.

This clonotype was seen repeatedly, ten times or more. CDR3 nucleotides: TGTGCCAGCAGCCAAGAACCGGCGACCTACAATGAGCAGTTCTTC. It translates to CASSQEPATYNEQFF. This sequence joins TRBV3-1 and TRBJ2-1; D call uncertain. Germline-derived CDR1 and CDR2 are LGHDT and YNNKEL (reference sequence). The V end was cut by 0 bases, the J end by 2 bases, with 8 bases between. This CDR3 contains 15 residues.

The chain recombines TRBV29-1 with TRBJ2-1, with 14 bases identical to TRBD2. The CDR3 contains 17 residues. After removal of 4 bases from V and 4 bases from J, the junction contained 9 bases not matched to a gene. CDR1 SQVTM and CDR2 ANQGSEA come from the germline V gene. CDR3 bases: TGCAGCGTTGCGGGACTAGCGGGAGAAGGCCCGTACAATGAGCAGTTCTTC. Its translation is CSVAGLAGEGPYNEQFF.

This clonotype was counted only a few times. V and J are TRBV7-9 and TRBJ2-7, with a tentative D call TRBD2 (5 bases). Deletions cut 5 bases from V and 0 bases from J, with 11 bases between. The CDR3 runs to 14 residues. Germline V gene data show CDR1 as SEHNR and CDR2 as FQNEAQ (reference sequence). As DNA, the CDR3 is TGTGCCAGCAGCGGAGGTGGGATCTCCTACGAGCAGTACTTC. Translating gives CASSGGGISYEQYF.

The J gene is TRBJ1-3, the V gene TRBV2; tentatively, D is TRBD1 (5 bases). Trimming cost V 4 bases and J 0 bases, with 7 bases left between them. The CDR3 extends over 14 amino acids. In germline, CDR1 is SNHLY, CDR2 FYNNEI. CDR3 in amino acids: CASSAGDSGNTIYF. The CDR3, as DNA: TGTGCCAGCAGTGCGGGGGACTCTGGAAACACCATATATTTT. The whole variable domain, remainder taken from reference TRBV2 and TRBJ1-3, is EPEVTQTPSHQVTQMGQEVILRCVPISNHLYFYWYRQILGQKVEFLVSFYNNEISEKSEIFDDQFSVERPDGSNFTLKIRSTKLEDSAMYFCASSAGDSGNTIYFGEGSWLTVV.

This clonotype came up many times. J is TRBJ2-3 and V is TRBV20-1; 8 bases map to TRBD2. J lost 0 bases, V lost 1 base, and 3 bases had no gene match. Germline assignment: CDR1 DFQATT and CDR2 SNEGSKA (reference sequence). The CDR3 is 15 residues long. The CDR3 region is CSARVGLASTDTQYF. The CDR3 nucleotides are TGCAGTGCTAGAGTTGGACTAGCTAGCACAGATACGCAGTATTTT.

Here the CDR3 reads CSVEAGQGNYGYTF. CDR3 coding DNA: TGCAGCGTTGAAGCCGGACAGGGCAACTATGGCTACACCTTC. The rearrangement links TRBV29-1 to TRBJ1-2; 8 bases line up with TRBD1. CDR1 is SQVTM and CDR2 is ANQGSEA in the germline V gene. The CDR3 is 14 residues long. V shed 1 base, J shed 2 bases, and the junction held 3 bases outside the gene matches.

This clonotype was counted many times. This chain connects TRBV15 to TRBJ2-1, with 11 bases fitting TRBD2. Trimming took 2 bases from V and 7 from J; bases not matched to a gene: 7. The CDR3 is made up of 16 amino acids. Germline V gives CDR1 LNHNV, CDR2 YYDKDF (reference sequence). CDR3 DNA sequence: TGTGCCACCAGCAGATCGAGACTAGCGGGGAAAAATGAGCAGTTCTTC. This sequence encodes CATSRSRLAGKNEQFF.

This clonotype was observed at least ten times. The chain carries TRBV24-1 and TRBJ2-5; the match to TRBD2 covers 12 bases. CDR3 size: 15 residues. J lost 5 bases, V lost 3 bases, and 3 bases had no gene match. In germline, CDR1 is KGHDR, CDR2 SFDVKD. The CDR3 bases are TGTGCCACCAGTGATCAGACTAGCGGGGGCGAGACCCAGTACTTC. Translation gives CATSDQTSGGETQYF.

The chain joins TRBV14 to TRBJ2-3; D is uncertain. From germline, CDR1 is SGHDN and CDR2 FVKESK. V was trimmed by 0 bases and J by 3 bases, leaving 4 bases between them. There are 13 residues in the CDR3. The CDR3 bases are TGTGCCAGCAGCCAAGATCAAACAGATACGCAGTATTTT. This encodes CASSQDQTDTQYF. Drawing the rest from reference TRBV14 and TRBJ2-3, the complete variable domain is EAGVTQFPSHSVIEKGQTVTLRCDPISGHDNLYWYRRVMGKEIKFLLHFVKESKQDESGMPNNRFLAERTGGTYSTLKVQPAELEDSGVYFCASSQDQTDTQYFGPGTRLTVL.

This clonotype showed up many times. The chain employs TRBV12-3 or TRBV12-4 and TRBJ2-1; 11 nucleotides line up with TRBD2. With 7 bases clipped from V and 2 bases from J, the junction kept 4 bases outside the gene matches. The CDR3 covers 15 residues. The CDR3 DNA reads TGTGCCAGCAAACCACTAGCGGGGGCCTACAATGAGCAGTTCTTC. Its translation is CASKPLAGAYNEQFF.

This clonotype was detected ten times or more. The chain employs TRBV3-1 and TRBJ2-6; TRBD1 might be the D (6 bases). This CDR3 has 18 residues. Trimming removed 0 bases from V and 0 bases from J, with 12 bases in between. The germline V gene has CDR1 LGHDT and CDR2 YNNKEL (reference sequence). The CDR3 DNA follows: TGTGCCAGCAGCCAAGATACAGGGTACTTCTCTGGGGCCAACGTCCTGACTTTC. Its protein product is CASSQDTGYFSGANVLTF. The whole variable domain, filled in from reference TRBV3-1 and TRBJ2-6, reads DTAVSQTPKYLVTQMGNDKSIKCEQNLGHDTMYWYKQDSKKFLKIMFSYNNKELIINETVPNRFSPKSPDKAHLNLHINSLELGDSAVYFCASSQDTGYFSGANVLTFGAGSRLTVL.

This clonotype was seen ten or more times. The chain joins TRBV7-9 to TRBJ2-3, with 11 bases that match TRBD2. Trimming took 5 bases from V and 2 from J; bases not matched to a gene: 3. Germline CDR1 and CDR2: SEHNR and FQNEAQ (reference sequence). The CDR3 is made up of 15 amino acids. The CDR3 DNA sequence: TGTGCCAGCAGCCAACTAGCGGGGGCCACAGATACGCAGTATTTT. Amino acid sequence: CASSQLAGATDTQYF. The full variable domain, in which reference TRBV7-9 and TRBJ2-3 provide the parts outside the CDR3, is DTGVSQNPRHKITKRGQNVTFRCDPISEHNRLYWYRQTLGQGPEFLTYFQNEAQLEKSRLLSDRFSAERPKGSFSTLEIQRTEQGDSAMYLCASSQLAGATDTQYFGPGTRLTVL.

This clonotype came up many times. This chain connects TRBV29-1 to TRBJ2-3, with 8 bases matching TRBD1. Germline V lookup: CDR1 SQVTM, CDR2 ANQGSEA. V dropped 7 bases and J dropped 4; count of bases not matched to a gene: 10. CDR3 length: 14 residues. The CDR3 protein is CSAIAGGLSDTQYF. For the CDR3, the DNA is TGCAGCGCGATAGCAGGGGGCCTGTCAGATACGCAGTATTTT.

Remarks on this clonotype: This may arise from a read error, as a much more abundant clone is one base away. The chain couples TRBV12-3 or TRBV12-4 to TRBJ2-7, with D unclear. CDR3 size: 15 residues. For the CDR3, the DNA is TGTGACAGCTCCCCTTGGACGTCCGGATCCTACGAGCAGTACTTC. Its translation: CDSSPWTSGSYEQYF.

This clonotype has at least ten counts. The chain joins TRBV7-6 to TRBJ1-1; D possibly corresponds to TRBD1 (5 bases). This CDR3 comprises 15 residues. Germline V gene data show CDR1 as SGHVS and CDR2 as FNYEAQ. V was shortened by 0 bases and J by 4 bases, with 12 bases between the two germline ends. CDR3 residues: CASSLASGQGTEAFF. The CDR3 DNA follows: TGTGCCAGCAGCTTAGCCTCAGGGCAAGGCACTGAAGCTTTCTTT.

This clonotype was recorded at least ten times. The CDR3 DNA reads as TGTGCCAGCAGTCATGGGACTATTTACAATGAGCAGTTCTTC. Encoded protein: CASSHGTIYNEQFF. The chain employs TRBV27 and TRBJ2-1, with 7 bases that match TRBD2. The germline CDR1 and CDR2 sequences are MNHEY and SMNVEV (reference sequence). The J segment lost 4 bases and the V segment lost 5 bases, leaving 5 bases of the junction unmatched. CDR3 length: 14 residues.